The 11 T cell receptor beta chains below were found in one sample sequenced in a study of T cell repertoires in cytomegalovirus infection. A single record per CDR3 protein comes from TCRdb applying MiXCR to the reads. The sample gives about 890,000 distinct CDR3 sequences, roughly 31% of which show up once; 13% is in the top ten. For these receptors, no antigen is known. The sample here was cultured CD8+ T cells from PBMCs, taken from culture after CMV antigen stimulation. These receptors all stem from a human donor in good health (CMV status not recorded). Some clones in this sample may be carry-over from other donors' samples.

The chain couples TRBV20-1 to TRBJ2-7; tentatively, D is TRBD1 (6 bases). CDR3 size: 16 residues. V lost 0 bases and J lost 6, with 21 bases in between. Germline-derived CDR1 and CDR2 are DFQATT and SNEGSKA (reference sequence). CDR3: CSARDLSGVFPAEQYV. Here the CDR3 DNA reads TGCAGTGCTAGAGATTTATCAGGGGTGTTCCCCGCCGAGCAGTACGTC.

There are many counts of this clonotype. The CDR3 DNA sequence: TGTGCCAGCAGTTTAGGGGACAGGGGACTATTTTACCAAGAGACCCAGTACTTC. It encodes CASSLGDRGLFYQETQYF. V usage is TRBV12-3 or TRBV12-4 and J usage is TRBJ2-5, with 10 bases aligning to TRBD1. The J segment lost 0 bases and the V segment lost 1 base, leaving 8 bases of the junction unmatched. CDR3 length equals 18 residues.

This clonotype has a count of ten or more. V and J are TRBV10-3 and TRBJ1-6; a weak D match, TRBD1 (5 bases). CDR1 ENHRY and CDR2 SYGVKD come from the germline V gene. This CDR3 is 16 amino acids long. V was shortened by 2 bases and J by 2 bases, with 10 bases between the two germline ends. The CDR3 here is CAISEVRETYNSPLHF. CDR3 coding DNA: TGTGCCATCAGTGAGGTCAGGGAGACCTATAATTCACCCCTCCACTTT.

Points on this clonotype: Since a much larger clone is just one base distant, this may be a read error. The chain has TRBV7-4 and TRBJ2-7; D might be TRBD2 (7 bases). CDR1 is SGHVT, CDR2 SQSDAQ, per germline. CDR3 length: 15 amino acids. CDR3 residues: CANSSSGGVSYEQYF. CDR3 nucleotides: TGTGCCAACAGCTCTTCGGGGGGCGTCTCCTACGAGCAGTACTTC.

This clonotype was seen more than once but under ten times. The rearrangement joins TRBV5-5 to TRBJ1-2, with D maybe TRBD1 (5 bases). The V end lost 7 bases, the J end lost 5 bases, and 18 bases lay between the germline ends. The CDR3 runs to 14 residues. The germline gives CDR1 SGHKS, CDR2 YYEKEE (reference sequence). The DNA of the CDR3 is TGTGCCAGCGACCCAGGGAGGGTAGGGTATGGCTACACCTTC. It encodes CASDPGRVGYGYTF. The variable domain in full, with the rest retrieved from reference TRBV5-5 and TRBJ1-2, is DAGVTQSPTHLIKTRGQQVTLRCSPISGHKSVSWYQQVLGQGPQFIFQYYEKEERGRGNFPDRFSARQFPNYSSELNVNALLLGDSALYLCASDPGRVGYGYTFGSGTRLTVV.

The chain uses TRBV5-1 and TRBJ1-2; TRBD1 matches 9 bases. CDR1 is SGHRS and CDR2 is YFSETQ in the germline V gene. CDR3 size: 18 residues. Trimming cost V 0 bases and J 4 bases; bases outside gene matches: 13. The DNA of the CDR3 is TGCGCCAGCAGCTTGGACCCTGCGACAGGGGGAAGAGGCTATGGCTACACCTTC. This gives the protein CASSLDPATGGRGYGYTF.

The V and J genes are TRBV4-1 and TRBJ2-3; D may match TRBD1 or TRBD2 (6 bases each). The CDR3 runs 15 residues. Trimming took off 3 bases at V and 2 bases at J, with 12 bases between the two ends. Germline loops: CDR1 MGHRA, CDR2 YSYEKL. CDR3 DNA: TGCGCCAGCAGCCAGGAGGGGGAATACACAGATACGCAGTATTTT. Residues: CASSQEGEYTDTQYF.

The rearrangement joins TRBV12-3 or TRBV12-4 to TRBJ1-5, with TRBD1 as a possible D gene (5 bases). CDR3 length: 16 amino acids. V shed 10 bases and J shed 6 bases, with 25 bases lying between them. CDR3 residues: CANKITGREWPQPQHF. The CDR3, as DNA: TGTGCCAACAAAATCACGGGCAGGGAGTGGCCTCAGCCCCAGCATTTT.

V usage is TRBV4-1 and J usage is TRBJ1-5; D remains unclear. This CDR3 spans 16 amino acids. CDR1 and CDR2 (germline): MGHRA, YSYEKL. Trimming took 4 bases from V and 2 from J, leaving 15 bases between them. This CDR3 reads CASSPVPGSGNQPQHF. The CDR3 DNA follows: TGCGCCAGCAGCCCCGTGCCGGGAAGTGGCAATCAGCCCCAGCATTTT.

This clonotype was counted only a few times. This chain joins TRBV9 and TRBJ1-1; a possible D gene is TRBD1 (5 bases). Germline V gives CDR1 SGDLS, CDR2 YYNGEE. Trimming took 5 bases from V and 1 from J, leaving 12 bases between them. This CDR3 is 14 amino acids long. The CDR3 loop reads CASRQADRNTEAFF. The DNA of the CDR3 is TGTGCCAGCAGACAGGCGGATAGGAACACTGAAGCTTTCTTT.

V and J are TRBV7-6 and TRBJ2-7; D is unresolved. Trimming took 5 bases from V and 3 from J, leaving 11 bases between them. CDR1 SGHVS and CDR2 FNYEAQ come from the germline V gene. The CDR3 is 13 amino acids. CDR3 amino acids: CASSPALLYEQYV. DNA for the CDR3: TGTGCCAGCAGCCCAGCGCTGCTCTACGAGCAGTACGTC.